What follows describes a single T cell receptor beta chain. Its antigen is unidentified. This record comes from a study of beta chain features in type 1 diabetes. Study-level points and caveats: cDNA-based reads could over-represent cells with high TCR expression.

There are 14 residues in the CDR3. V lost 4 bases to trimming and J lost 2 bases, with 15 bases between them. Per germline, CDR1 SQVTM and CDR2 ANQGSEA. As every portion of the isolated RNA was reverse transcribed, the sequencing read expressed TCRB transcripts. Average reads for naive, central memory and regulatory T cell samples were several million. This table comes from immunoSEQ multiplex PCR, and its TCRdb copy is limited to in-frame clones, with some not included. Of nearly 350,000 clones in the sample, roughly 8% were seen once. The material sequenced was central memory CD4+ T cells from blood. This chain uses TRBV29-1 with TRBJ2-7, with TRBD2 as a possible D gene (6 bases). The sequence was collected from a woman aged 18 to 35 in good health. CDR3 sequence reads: CSVGSGGDPYEQYF. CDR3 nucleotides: TGCAGCGTTGGGTCTGGCGGGGACCCCTACGAGCAGTACTTC.